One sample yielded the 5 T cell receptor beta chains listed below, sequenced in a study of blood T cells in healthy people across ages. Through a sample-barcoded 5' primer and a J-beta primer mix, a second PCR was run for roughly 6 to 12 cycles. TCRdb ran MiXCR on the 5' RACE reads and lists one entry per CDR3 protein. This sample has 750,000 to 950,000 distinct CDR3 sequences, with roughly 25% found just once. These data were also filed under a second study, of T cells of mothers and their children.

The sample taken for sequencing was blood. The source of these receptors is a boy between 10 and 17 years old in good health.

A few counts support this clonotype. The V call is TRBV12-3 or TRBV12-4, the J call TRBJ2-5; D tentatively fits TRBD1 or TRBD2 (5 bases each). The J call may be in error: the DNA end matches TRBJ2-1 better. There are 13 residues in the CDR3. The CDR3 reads CASSGPGANEQFF. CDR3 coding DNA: TGTGCCAGCAGTGGACCCGGGGCTAATGAGCAGTTCTTC.

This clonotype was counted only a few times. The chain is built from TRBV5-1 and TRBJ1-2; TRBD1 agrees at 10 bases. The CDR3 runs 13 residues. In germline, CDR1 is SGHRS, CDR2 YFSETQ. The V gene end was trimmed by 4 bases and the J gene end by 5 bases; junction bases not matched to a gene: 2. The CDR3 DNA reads TGCGCCAGCAGCGGGGACAGGGGATATGGCTACACCTTC. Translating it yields CASSGDRGYGYTF.

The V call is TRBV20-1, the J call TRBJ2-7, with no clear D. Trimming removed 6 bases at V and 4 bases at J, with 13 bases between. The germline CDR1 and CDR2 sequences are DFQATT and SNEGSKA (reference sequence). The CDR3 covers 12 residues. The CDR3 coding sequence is TGCAGTGCACGACGAAGGTGGTACGAGCAGTACTTC. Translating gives CSARRRWYEQYF.

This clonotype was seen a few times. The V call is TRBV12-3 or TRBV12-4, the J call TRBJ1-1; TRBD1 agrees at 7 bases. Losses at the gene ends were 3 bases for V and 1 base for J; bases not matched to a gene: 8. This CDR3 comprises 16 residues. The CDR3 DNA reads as TGTGCCAGCAGTTTCGGCGGGTCAGGGGGGAACACTGAAGCTTTCTTT. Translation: CASSFGGSGGNTEAFF.

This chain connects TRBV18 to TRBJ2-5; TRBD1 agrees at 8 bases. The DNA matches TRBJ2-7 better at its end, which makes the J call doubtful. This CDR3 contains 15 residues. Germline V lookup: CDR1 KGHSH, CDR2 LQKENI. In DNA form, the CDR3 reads TGTGCCAGCTCGCCGACAGGGGAAACTCTCTACGAGCAGTACTTC. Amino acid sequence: CASSPTGETLYEQYF.